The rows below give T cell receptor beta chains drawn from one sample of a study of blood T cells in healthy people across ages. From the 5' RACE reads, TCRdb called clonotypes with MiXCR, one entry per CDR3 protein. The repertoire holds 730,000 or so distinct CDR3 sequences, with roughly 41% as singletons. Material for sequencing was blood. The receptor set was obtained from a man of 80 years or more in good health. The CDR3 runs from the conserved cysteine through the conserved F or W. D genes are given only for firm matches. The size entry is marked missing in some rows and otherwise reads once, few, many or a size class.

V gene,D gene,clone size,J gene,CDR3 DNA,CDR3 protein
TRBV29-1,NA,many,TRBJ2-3,TGCAGCGTTGAGATGGCACGCGCGGGCACAGATACGCAGTATTTT,CSVEMARAGTDTQYF
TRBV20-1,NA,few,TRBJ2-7,TGCAGTGCTAGAGGGGGAGGAGGGCCTGACGAGCAGTACTTC,CSARGGGGPDEQYF
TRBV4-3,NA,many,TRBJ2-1,TGCGCCAGCAGCCAAGGACGAAATGCGGGGTTCAATGAGCAGTTCTTC,CASSQGRNAGFNEQFF
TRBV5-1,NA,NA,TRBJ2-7,TGCGCCAGCAGCGATCCAGGGGGGGCCTACGAGCAGTACTTC,CASSDPGGAYEQYF
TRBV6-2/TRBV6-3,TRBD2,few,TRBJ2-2,TGTGCCAGCAGGCCCTCTCGGACTAGCGGGTTCACCGGGGAGCTGTTTTTT,CASRPSRTSGFTGELFF
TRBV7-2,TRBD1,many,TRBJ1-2,TGTGCCAGCAGCTTTGGACAGGGGATCGATGGCTACACCTTC,CASSFGQGIDGYTF
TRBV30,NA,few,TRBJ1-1,TGTGCCTGGAGTGTACGTGGGGACACTGAAGCTTTCTTT,CAWSVRGDTEAFF
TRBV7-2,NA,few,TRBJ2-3,TGTGCCAGCAGCTTAGCAGGGACCAGCGGCACGCAGTATTTT,CASSLAGTSGTQYF
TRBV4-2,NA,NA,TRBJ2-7,TGTGCCAGCAGCCCAGGAACAGGAAGGGTACTCTACGAGCAGTACTTC,CASSPGTGRVLYEQYF
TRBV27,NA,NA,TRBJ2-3,TGTGCCAGCAGTTTTGGGGGAATCGGCACAGATACGCAGTATTTT,CASSFGGIGTDTQYF
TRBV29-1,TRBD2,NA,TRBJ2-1,TGCAGCGTGATCCTAAGACTAGCCCATGAGCAGTTCTTC,CSVILRLAHEQFF
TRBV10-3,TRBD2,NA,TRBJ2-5,TGTGCCATCAGTGACGGACTAGCGGGAGGGGGAGAGACCCAGTACTTC,CAISDGLAGGGETQYF
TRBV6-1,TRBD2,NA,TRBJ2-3,TGTGCCAGCAAACCCTCTGGCGGGGGGCGCAGCACAGATACGCAGTATTTT,CASKPSGGGRSTDTQYF
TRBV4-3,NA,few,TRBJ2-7,TGCGCCAGCAGCCTCCAACCCAAAAGCTCCTACGAGCAGTACTTC,CASSLQPKSSYEQYF